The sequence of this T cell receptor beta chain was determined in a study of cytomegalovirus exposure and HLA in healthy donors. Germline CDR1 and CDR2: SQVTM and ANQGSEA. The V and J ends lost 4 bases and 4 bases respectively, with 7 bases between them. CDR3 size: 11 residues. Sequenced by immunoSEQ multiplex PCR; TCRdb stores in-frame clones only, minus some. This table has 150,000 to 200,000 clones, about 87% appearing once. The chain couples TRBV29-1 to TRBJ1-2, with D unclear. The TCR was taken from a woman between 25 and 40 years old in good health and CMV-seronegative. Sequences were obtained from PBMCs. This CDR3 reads CSVAEAYGYTF. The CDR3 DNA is TGCAGCGTTGCGGAGGCCTATGGCTACACCTTC.